One sample yielded the 6 T cell receptor beta chains listed below, sequenced in a study of identical twins. Each CDR3 protein is one row after TCRdb ran MiXCR on the 5' RACE reads. The sample has roughly 720,000 distinct CDR3 sequences, 18% seen once. The same sample was also studied in work on T cells expressing NK-cell markers.

Sequencing input: PBMCs. All receptors derive from a woman in her late teens or twenties in good health.

This clonotype was counted many times. The junction shows a germline mismatch at one end, possibly a read error. The rearrangement links TRBV12-3 or TRBV12-4 to TRBJ2-7, with TRBD2 matching over 7 bases. The CDR3 loop spans 15 amino acids. CDR3 amino acids: CASSLGLAVSYEQYF. In DNA, the CDR3 is TGTGCCAGCAGCTTAGGTCTAGCGGTATCCTACGAGCAGTACTTC.

The table lists this clonotype with a few counts. The chain carries TRBV12-3 or TRBV12-4 and TRBJ2-5; 7 bases match TRBD2. This CDR3 comprises 15 residues. V dropped 3 bases and J dropped 2; count of bases not matched to a gene: 6. The CDR3 here is CASSFRWGGQETQYF. CDR3 DNA sequence: TGTGCCAGCAGTTTCCGTTGGGGGGGACAAGAGACCCAGTACTTC.

A few counts support this clonotype. The rearrangement uses TRBV10-3 and TRBJ2-3, with 8 bases lining up with TRBD2. Germline V gives CDR1 ENHRY, CDR2 SYGVKD. CDR3 length: 15 residues. V dropped 6 bases and J dropped 6; count of bases not matched to a gene: 11. CDR3 in DNA: TGTGCCATCAGCGGGAGGGCCGGGTTGGGGGATACGCAGTATTTT. It encodes CAISGRAGLGDTQYF.

The chain is built from TRBV20-1 and TRBJ1-1, with D perhaps TRBD1 (6 bases). The CDR3 has 13 amino acids. Trimming left V 3 bases short and J 0 bases short, with 8 bases between. The germline V gene encodes CDR1 DFQATT and CDR2 SNEGSKA (reference sequence). CDR3 region: CSARAGVNTEAFF. The DNA for the CDR3 is TGCAGTGCTAGGGCAGGGGTGAACACTGAAGCTTTCTTT.

The table lists this clonotype with many counts. The J gene is TRBJ2-7, the V gene TRBV6-1; TRBD2 matches at 13 bases. The CDR3 is made up of 13 amino acids. Looked up from germline, CDR1 is MNHNS and CDR2 is SASEGT. Trimming removed 5 bases from V and 9 bases from J; junction bases left unmatched: 4. CDR3 in DNA: TGTGCCAGCAGTCCGGGACTAGCGGGGCTGCAGTACTTC. It translates to CASSPGLAGLQYF.

This clonotype appeared a few times. V usage is TRBV20-1 and J usage is TRBJ1-1; D remains unclear. The CDR3 covers 11 residues. Germline values: CDR1 DFQATT, CDR2 SNEGSKA (reference sequence). Trimming stripped 6 bases from V and 2 bases from J, with 7 bases between. The CDR3 sequence: CSAMLNTEAFF. CDR3 in DNA: TGCAGTGCCATGCTTAACACTGAAGCTTTCTTT.